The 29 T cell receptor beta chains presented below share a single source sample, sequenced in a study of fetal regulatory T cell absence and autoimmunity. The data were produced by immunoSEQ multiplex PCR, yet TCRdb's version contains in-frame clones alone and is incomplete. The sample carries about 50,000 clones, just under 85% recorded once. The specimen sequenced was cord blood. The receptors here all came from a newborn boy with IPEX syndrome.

Here the CDR3 DNA reads TGTGCCTGGAGCCCAGGGAGAGGAGAAGCTTTCTTT. This gives the protein CAWSPGRGEAFF. This sequence joins TRBV30 and TRBJ1-1; D may be TRBD1 (5 bases). V dropped 3 bases and J dropped 8 bases, with 13 bases sitting between them. The CDR3 is 12 amino acids. Germline V gene data show CDR1 as GTSNPN and CDR2 as SVGIG (reference sequence).

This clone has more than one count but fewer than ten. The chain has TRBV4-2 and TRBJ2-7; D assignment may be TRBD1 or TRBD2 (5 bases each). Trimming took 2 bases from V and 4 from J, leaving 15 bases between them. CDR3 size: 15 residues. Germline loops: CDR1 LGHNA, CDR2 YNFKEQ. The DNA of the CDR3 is TGTGCCAGCAGCCAACCCCGAGGTGGGACGTACGAGCAGTACTTC. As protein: CASSQPRGGTYEQYF.

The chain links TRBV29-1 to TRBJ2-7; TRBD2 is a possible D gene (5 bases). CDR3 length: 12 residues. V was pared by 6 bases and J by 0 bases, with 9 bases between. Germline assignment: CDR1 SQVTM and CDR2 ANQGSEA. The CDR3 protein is CSVEGSSYEQYF. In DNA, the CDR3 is TGCAGCGTCGAGGGCAGCTCCTACGAGCAGTACTTC.

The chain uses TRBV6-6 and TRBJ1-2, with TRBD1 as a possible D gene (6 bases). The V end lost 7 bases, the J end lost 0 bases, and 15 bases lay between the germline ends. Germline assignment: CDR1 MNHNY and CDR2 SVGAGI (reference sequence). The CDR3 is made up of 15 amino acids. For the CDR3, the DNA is TGTGCCAGCAAGCAGGGGACATCACCTAACTATGGCTACACCTTC. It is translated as CASKQGTSPNYGYTF.

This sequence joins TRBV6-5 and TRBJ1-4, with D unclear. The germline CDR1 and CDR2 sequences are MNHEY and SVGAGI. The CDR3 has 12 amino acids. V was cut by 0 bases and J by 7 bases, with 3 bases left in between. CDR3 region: CASSYSGEKLFF. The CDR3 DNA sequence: TGTGCCAGCAGTTACTCAGGTGAAAAACTGTTTTTT.

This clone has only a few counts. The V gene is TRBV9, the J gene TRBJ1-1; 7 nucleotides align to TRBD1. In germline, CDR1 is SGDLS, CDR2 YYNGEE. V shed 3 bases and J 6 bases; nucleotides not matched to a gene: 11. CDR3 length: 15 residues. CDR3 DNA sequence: TGTGCCAGCAGCGCCACGGGACAGTTGGTCGCTGAAGCTTTCTTT. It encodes CASSATGQLVAEAFF.

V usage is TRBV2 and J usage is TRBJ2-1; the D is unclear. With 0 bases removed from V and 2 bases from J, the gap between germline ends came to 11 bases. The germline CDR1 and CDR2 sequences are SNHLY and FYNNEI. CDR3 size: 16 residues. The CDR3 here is CASSEALRGAYNEQFF. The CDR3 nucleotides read TGTGCCAGCAGTGAAGCGCTTCGTGGGGCCTACAATGAGCAGTTCTTC.

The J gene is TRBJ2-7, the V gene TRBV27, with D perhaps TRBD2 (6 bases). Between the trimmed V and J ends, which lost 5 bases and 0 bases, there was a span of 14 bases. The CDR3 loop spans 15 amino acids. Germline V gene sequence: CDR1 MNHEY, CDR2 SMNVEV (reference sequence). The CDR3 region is CASSLIGGSSYEQYF. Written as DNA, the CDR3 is TGTGCCAGCAGTCTGATCGGGGGTAGCTCCTACGAGCAGTACTTC.

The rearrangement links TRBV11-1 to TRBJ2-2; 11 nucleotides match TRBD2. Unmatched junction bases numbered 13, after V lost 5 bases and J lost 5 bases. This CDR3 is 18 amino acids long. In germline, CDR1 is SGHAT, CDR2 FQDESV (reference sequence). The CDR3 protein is CASSPTGLAEALTGELFF. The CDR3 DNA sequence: TGTGCCAGCAGCCCCACGGGACTAGCGGAGGCCCTAACCGGGGAGCTGTTTTTT.

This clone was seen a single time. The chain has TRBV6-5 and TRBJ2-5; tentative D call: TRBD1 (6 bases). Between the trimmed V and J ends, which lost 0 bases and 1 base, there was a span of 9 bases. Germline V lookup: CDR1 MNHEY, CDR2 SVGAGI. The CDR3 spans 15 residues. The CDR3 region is CASSYSGAIQETQYF. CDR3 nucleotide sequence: TGTGCCAGCAGTTACTCGGGGGCGATCCAAGAGACCCAGTACTTC.

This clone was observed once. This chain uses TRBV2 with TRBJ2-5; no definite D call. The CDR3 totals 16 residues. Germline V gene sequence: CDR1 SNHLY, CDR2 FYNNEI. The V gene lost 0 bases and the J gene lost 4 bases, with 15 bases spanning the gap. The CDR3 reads CASSEALIRLTETQYF. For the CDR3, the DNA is TGTGCCAGCAGTGAAGCGCTCATCCGGCTGACAGAGACCCAGTACTTC.

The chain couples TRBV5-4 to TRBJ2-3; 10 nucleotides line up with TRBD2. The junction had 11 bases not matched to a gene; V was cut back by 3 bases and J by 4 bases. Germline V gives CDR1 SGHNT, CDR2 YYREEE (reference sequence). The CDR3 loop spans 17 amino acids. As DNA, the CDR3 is TGTGCCAGCAGCTCTAAGCGGGGGGGGCACAACGCAGATACGCAGTATTTT. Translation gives CASSSKRGGHNADTQYF.

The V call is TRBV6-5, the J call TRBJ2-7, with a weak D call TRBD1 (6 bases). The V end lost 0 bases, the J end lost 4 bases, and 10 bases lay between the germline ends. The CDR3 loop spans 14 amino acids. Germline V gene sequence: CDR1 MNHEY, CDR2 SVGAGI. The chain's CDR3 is CASSYSGGPYEQYF. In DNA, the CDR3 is TGTGCCAGCAGTTACTCAGGGGGTCCTTACGAGCAGTACTTC.

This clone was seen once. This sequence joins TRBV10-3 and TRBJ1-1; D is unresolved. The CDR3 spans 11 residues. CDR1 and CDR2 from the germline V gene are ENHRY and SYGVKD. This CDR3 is CASSSNTEAFF. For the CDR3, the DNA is TGTGCATCGAGTAGTAACACTGAAGCTTTCTTT.

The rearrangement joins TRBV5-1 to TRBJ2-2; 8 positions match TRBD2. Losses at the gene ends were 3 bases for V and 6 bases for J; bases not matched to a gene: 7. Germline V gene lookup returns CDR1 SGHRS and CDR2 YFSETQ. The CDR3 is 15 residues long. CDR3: CASSSTSGRAGELFF. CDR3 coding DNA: TGCGCCAGCAGCTCCACCAGCGGGAGAGCCGGGGAGCTGTTTTTT.

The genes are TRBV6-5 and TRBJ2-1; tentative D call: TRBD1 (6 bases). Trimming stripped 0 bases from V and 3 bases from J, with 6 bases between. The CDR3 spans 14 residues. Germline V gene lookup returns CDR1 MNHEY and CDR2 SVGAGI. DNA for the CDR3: TGTGCCAGCAGTTACTCAGGGGGCTACAATGAGCAGTTCTTC. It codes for CASSYSGGYNEQFF.

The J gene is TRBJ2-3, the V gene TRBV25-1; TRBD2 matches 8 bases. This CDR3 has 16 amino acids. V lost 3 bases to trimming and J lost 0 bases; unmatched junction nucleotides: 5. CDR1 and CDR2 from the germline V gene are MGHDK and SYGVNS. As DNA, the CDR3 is TGTGCCAGCAGTGAGCGGGGGGCAATTAGCACAGATACGCAGTATTTT. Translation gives CASSERGAISTDTQYF. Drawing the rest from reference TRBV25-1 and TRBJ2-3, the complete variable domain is EADIYQTPRYLVIGTGKKITLECSQTMGHDKMYWYQQDPGMELHLIHYSYGVNSTEKGDLSSESTVSRIRTEHFPLTLESARPSHTSQYLCASSERGAISTDTQYFGPGTRLTVL.

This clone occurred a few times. CDR3 in DNA: TGTGCCAGCAGCTCCCTCGAAGGGACCTACGAGCAGTACTTC. This encodes CASSSLEGTYEQYF. The gene calls are TRBV5-4 and TRBJ2-7; D not certain. This CDR3 is built from 14 residues. V was shortened by 3 bases and J by 2 bases, with 12 bases between the two germline ends. Germline V gene lookup returns CDR1 SGHNT and CDR2 YYREEE (reference sequence).

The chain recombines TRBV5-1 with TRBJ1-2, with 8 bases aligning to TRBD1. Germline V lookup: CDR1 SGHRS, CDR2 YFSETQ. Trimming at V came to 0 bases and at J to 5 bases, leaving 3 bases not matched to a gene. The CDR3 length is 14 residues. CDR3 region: CASSLADRDYGYTF. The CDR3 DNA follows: TGCGCCAGCAGCTTGGCGGACAGGGATTATGGCTACACCTTC.

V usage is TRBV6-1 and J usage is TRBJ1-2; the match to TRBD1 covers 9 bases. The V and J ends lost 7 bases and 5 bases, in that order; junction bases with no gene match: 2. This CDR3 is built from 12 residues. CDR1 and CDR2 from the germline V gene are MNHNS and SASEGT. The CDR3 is CASTGTGYGYTF. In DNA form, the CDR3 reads TGTGCCAGCACCGGGACAGGGTATGGCTACACCTTC.

The CDR3 reads CASSESLGRGGGTGELFF. CDR3 in DNA: TGCGCCAGCAGTGAGTCTCTTGGCAGGGGAGGGGGCACCGGGGAGCTGTTTTTT. This chain connects TRBV10-2 to TRBJ2-2; possible D gene TRBD2, 7 bases. V dropped 0 bases and J dropped 4 bases, with 18 bases sitting between them. CDR1 and CDR2 (germline): WSHSY, SAAADI. CDR3 length: 18 residues.

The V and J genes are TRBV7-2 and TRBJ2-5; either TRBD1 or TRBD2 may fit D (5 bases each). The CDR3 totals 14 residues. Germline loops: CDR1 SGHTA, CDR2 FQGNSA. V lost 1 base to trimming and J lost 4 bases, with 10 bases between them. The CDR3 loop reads CASSLVGDRETQYF. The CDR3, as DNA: TGTGCCAGCAGCTTAGTGGGGGATCGAGAGACCCAGTACTTC.

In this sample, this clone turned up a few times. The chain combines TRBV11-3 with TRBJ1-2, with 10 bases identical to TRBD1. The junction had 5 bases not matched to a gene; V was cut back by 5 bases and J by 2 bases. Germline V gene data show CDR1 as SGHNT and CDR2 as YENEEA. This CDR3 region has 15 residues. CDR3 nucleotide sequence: TGTGCCAGCAGCAGGCGGACAGGGGGGAACTATGGCTACACCTTC. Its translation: CASSRRTGGNYGYTF.

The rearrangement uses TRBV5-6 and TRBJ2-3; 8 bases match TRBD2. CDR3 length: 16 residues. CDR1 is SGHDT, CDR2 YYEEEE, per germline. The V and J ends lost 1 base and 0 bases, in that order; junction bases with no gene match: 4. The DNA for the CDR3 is TGTGCCAGCAGCTTGAAACTAGCGGCTAGCACAGATACGCAGTATTTT. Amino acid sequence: CASSLKLAASTDTQYF.

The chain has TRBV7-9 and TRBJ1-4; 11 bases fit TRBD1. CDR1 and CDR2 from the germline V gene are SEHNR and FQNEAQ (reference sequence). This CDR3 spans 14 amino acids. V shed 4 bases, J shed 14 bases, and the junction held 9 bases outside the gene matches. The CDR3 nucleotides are TGTGCCAGCAGCTCTACCACCGGGACAGGGGGGCTGTTTTTT. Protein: CASSSTTGTGGLFF.

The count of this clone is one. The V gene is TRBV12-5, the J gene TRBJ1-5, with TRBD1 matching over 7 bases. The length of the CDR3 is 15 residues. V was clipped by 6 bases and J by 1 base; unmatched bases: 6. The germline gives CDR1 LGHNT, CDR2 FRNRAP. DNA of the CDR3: TGTGCTAGTGGGGCGACAGGGATGAGCAATCAGCCCCAGCATTTT. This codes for CASGATGMSNQPQHF.

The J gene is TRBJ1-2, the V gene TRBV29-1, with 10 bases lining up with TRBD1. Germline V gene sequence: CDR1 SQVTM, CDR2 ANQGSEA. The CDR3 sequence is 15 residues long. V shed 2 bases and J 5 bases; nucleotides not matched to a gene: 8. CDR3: CSVEPGTGVGYGYTF. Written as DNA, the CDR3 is TGCAGCGTTGAACCCGGGACAGGGGTTGGGTATGGCTACACCTTC.

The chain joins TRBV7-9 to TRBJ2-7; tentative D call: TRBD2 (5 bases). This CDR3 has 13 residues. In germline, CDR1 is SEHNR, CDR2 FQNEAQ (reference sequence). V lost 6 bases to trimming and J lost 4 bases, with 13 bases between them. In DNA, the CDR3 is TGTGCCAGCAGTCCCACCGAGGGATACGAGCAGTACTTC. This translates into CASSPTEGYEQYF.

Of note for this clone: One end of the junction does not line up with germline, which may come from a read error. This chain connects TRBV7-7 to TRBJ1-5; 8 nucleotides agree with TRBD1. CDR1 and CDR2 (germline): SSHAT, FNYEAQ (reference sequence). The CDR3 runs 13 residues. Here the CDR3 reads CASSLGQGQPQHF. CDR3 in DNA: TGTGCTAGCAGCTTAGGACAGGGACAGCCCCAGCATTTT.